The clone carrying this TCR beta chain was picked up a small number of times. Its antigen is as yet unknown. The data are from a study of cytomegalovirus exposure and HLA in healthy donors. Study conclusions and caveats: Later analysis associated a missense DCLRE1C variant with TCR beta V- and J-gene trimming.

The PCR ran on 60 Vbeta and 13 Jbeta primers. Repertoires were generated with immunoSEQ multiplex PCR, while TCRdb's copy carries only in-frame clones and drops some. Of about 150,000 clones in the sample, 50% to 75% are singletons; the top ten hold around 3%. There are 12 residues in the CDR3. Trimming cost V 8 bases and J 7 bases, with 14 bases left between them. CDR1 and CDR2 from the germline V gene are ENHRY and SYGVKD. The sequencing sample was made of PBMCs. The V and J genes are TRBV10-3 and TRBJ1-1; the D is unclear. The sequence was collected from a woman aged 25-40 years in good health and CMV-seropositive. CDR3 sequence (DNA): TGTGCCATCGGTTCGGGTTCCCGTGAAGCTTTCTTT. This codes for CAIGSGSREAFF.